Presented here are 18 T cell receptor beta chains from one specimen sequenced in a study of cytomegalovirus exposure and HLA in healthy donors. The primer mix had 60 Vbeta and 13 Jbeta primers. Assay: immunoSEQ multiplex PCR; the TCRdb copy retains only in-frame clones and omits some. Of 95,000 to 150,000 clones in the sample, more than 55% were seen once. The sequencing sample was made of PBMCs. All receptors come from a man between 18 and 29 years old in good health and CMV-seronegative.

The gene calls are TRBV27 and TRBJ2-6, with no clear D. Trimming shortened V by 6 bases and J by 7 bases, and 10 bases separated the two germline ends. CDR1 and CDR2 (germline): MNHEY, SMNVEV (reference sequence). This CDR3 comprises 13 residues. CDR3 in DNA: TGTGCCAGCAGAATCCTAAATGCCAACGTCCTGACTTTC. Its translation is CASRILNANVLTF.

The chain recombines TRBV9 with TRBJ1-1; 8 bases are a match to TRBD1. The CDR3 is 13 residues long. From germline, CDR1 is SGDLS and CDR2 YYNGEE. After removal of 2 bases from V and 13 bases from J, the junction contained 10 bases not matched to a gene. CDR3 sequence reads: CASSVDERTGSFF. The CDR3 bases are TGTGCCAGCAGCGTCGACGAAAGGACAGGGAGTTTCTTT.

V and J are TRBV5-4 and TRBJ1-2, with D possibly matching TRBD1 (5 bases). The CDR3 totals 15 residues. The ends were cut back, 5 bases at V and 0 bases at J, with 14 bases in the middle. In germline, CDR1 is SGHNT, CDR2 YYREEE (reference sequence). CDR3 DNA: TGTGCCAGCAGGGGGGGACGGCTACCTAACTATGGCTACACCTTC. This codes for CASRGGRLPNYGYTF.

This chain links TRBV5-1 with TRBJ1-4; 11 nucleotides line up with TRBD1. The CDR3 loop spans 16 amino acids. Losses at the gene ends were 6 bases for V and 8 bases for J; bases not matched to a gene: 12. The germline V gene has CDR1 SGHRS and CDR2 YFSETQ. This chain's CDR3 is CASTSGQGAAGEKLFF. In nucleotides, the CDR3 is TGCGCCAGCACCAGCGGACAGGGGGCGGCAGGGGAAAAACTGTTTTTT. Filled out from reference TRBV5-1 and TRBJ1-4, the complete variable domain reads KAGVTQTPRYLIKTRGQQVTLSCSPISGHRSVSWYQQTPGQGLQFLFEYFSETQRNKGNFPGRFSGRQFSNSRSEMNVSTLELGDSALYLCASTSGQGAAGEKLFFGSGTQLSVL.

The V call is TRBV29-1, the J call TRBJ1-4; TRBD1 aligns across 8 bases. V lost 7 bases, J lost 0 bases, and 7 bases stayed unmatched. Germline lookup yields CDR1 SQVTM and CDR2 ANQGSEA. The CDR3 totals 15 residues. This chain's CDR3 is CSARTGSATNEKLFF. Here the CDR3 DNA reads TGCAGCGCGAGGACAGGGAGTGCAACTAATGAAAAACTGTTTTTT.

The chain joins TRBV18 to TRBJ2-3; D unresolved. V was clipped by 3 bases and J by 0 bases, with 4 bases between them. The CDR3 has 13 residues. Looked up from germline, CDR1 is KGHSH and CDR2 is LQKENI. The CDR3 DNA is TGTGCCAGCTCACCGACTAGCACAGATACGCAGTATTTT. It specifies CASSPTSTDTQYF.

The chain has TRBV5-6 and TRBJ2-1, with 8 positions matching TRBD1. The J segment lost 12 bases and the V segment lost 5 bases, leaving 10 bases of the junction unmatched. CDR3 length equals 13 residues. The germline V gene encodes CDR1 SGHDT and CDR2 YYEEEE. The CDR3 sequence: CASRPPDRVGQFF. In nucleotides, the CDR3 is TGTGCCAGCAGACCGCCGGACAGGGTGGGGCAGTTCTTC.

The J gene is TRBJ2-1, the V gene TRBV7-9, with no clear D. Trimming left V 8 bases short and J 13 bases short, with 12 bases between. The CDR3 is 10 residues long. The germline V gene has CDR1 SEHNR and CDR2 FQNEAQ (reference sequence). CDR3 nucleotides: TGTGCCAGCGCGAGTTCGAAACAGTTCTTC. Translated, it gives CASASSKQFF. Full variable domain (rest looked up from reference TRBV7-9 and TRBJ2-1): DTGVSQNPRHKITKRGQNVTFRCDPISEHNRLYWYRQTLGQGPEFLTYFQNEAQLEKSRLLSDRFSAERPKGSFSTLEIQRTEQGDSAMYLCASASSKQFFGPGTRLTVL.

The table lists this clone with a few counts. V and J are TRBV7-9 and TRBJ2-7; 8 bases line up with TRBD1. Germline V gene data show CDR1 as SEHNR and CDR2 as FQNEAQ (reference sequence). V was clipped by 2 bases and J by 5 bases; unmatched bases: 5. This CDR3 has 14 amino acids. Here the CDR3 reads CASSLPAGGNEQYF. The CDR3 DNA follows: TGTGCCAGCAGCTTACCCGCAGGGGGCAACGAGCAGTACTTC.

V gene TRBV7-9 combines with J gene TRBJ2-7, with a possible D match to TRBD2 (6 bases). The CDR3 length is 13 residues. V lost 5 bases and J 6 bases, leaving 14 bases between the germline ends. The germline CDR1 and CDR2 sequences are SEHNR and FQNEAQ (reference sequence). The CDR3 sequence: CASSTRTGGEQYF. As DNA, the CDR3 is TGTGCCAGCAGCACGAGGACCGGGGGCGAGCAGTACTTC. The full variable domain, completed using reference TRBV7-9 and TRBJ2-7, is DTGVSQNPRHKITKRGQNVTFRCDPISEHNRLYWYRQTLGQGPEFLTYFQNEAQLEKSRLLSDRFSAERPKGSFSTLEIQRTEQGDSAMYLCASSTRTGGEQYFGPGTRLTVT.

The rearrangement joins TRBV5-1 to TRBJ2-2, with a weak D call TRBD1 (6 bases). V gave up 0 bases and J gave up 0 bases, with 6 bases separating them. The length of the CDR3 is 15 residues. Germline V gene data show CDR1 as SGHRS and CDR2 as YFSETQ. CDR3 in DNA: TGCGCCAGCAGCTTGGACAGGGCGAACACCGGGGAGCTGTTTTTT. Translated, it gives CASSLDRANTGELFF.

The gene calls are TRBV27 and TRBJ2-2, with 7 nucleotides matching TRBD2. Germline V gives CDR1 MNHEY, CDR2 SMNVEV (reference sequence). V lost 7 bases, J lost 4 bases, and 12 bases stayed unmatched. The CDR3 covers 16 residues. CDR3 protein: CASNRLGGGSTGELFF. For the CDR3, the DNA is TGTGCCAGCAACCGACTGGGGGGGGGAAGCACCGGGGAGCTGTTTTTT.

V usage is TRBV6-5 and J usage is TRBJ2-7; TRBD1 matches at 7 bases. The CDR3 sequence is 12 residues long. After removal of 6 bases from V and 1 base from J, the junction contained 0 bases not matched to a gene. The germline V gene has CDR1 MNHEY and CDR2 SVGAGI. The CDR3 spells CASRGQSYEQYF. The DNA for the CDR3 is TGTGCCAGCAGGGGACAGTCCTACGAGCAGTACTTC.

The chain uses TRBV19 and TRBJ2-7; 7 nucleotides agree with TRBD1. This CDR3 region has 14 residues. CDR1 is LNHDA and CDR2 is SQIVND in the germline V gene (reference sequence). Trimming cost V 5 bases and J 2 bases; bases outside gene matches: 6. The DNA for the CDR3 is TGTGCCAGTAGTTGGACAGGAGGAACCTACGAGCAGTACTTC. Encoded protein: CASSWTGGTYEQYF.

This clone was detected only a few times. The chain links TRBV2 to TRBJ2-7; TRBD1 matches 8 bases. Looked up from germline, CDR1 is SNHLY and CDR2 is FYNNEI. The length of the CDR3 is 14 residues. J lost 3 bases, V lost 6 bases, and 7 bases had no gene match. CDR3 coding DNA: TGTGCCAGCAGACGGACAGGGAGCCTCTACGAGCAGTACTTC. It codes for CASRRTGSLYEQYF. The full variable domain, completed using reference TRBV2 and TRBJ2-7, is EPEVTQTPSHQVTQMGQEVILRCVPISNHLYFYWYRQILGQKVEFLVSFYNNEISEKSEIFDDQFSVERPDGSNFTLKIRSTKLEDSAMYFCASRRTGSLYEQYFGPGTRLTVT.

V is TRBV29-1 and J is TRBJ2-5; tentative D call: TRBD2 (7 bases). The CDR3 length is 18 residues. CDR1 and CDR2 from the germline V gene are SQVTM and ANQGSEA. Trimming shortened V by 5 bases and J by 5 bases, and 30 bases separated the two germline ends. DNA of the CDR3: TGCAGCGTTCTTAAGCGAGTTAGCGGGCGAGTAGGGGGGGAGACCCAGTACTTC. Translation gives CSVLKRVSGRVGGETQYF. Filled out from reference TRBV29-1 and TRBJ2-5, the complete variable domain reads SAVISQKPSRDICQRGTSLTIQCQVDSQVTMMFWYRQQPGQSLTLIATANQGSEATYESGFVIDKFPISRPNLTFSTLTVSNMSPEDSSIYLCSVLKRVSGRVGGETQYFGPGTRLLVL.

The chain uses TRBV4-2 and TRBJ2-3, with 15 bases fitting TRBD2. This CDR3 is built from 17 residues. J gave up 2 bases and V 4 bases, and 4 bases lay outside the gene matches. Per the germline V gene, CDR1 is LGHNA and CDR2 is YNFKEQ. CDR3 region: CASSPGTSGRSTDTQYF. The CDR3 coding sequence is TGTGCCAGCAGCCCCGGGACTAGCGGGAGGTCCACAGATACGCAGTATTTT.

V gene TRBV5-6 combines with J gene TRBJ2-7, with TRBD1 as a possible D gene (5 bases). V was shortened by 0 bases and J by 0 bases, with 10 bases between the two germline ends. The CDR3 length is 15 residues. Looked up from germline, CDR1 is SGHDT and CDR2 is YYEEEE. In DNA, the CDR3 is TGTGCCAGCAGCTTGGTTGTCAGGGACTCCTACGAGCAGTACTTC. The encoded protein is CASSLVVRDSYEQYF.